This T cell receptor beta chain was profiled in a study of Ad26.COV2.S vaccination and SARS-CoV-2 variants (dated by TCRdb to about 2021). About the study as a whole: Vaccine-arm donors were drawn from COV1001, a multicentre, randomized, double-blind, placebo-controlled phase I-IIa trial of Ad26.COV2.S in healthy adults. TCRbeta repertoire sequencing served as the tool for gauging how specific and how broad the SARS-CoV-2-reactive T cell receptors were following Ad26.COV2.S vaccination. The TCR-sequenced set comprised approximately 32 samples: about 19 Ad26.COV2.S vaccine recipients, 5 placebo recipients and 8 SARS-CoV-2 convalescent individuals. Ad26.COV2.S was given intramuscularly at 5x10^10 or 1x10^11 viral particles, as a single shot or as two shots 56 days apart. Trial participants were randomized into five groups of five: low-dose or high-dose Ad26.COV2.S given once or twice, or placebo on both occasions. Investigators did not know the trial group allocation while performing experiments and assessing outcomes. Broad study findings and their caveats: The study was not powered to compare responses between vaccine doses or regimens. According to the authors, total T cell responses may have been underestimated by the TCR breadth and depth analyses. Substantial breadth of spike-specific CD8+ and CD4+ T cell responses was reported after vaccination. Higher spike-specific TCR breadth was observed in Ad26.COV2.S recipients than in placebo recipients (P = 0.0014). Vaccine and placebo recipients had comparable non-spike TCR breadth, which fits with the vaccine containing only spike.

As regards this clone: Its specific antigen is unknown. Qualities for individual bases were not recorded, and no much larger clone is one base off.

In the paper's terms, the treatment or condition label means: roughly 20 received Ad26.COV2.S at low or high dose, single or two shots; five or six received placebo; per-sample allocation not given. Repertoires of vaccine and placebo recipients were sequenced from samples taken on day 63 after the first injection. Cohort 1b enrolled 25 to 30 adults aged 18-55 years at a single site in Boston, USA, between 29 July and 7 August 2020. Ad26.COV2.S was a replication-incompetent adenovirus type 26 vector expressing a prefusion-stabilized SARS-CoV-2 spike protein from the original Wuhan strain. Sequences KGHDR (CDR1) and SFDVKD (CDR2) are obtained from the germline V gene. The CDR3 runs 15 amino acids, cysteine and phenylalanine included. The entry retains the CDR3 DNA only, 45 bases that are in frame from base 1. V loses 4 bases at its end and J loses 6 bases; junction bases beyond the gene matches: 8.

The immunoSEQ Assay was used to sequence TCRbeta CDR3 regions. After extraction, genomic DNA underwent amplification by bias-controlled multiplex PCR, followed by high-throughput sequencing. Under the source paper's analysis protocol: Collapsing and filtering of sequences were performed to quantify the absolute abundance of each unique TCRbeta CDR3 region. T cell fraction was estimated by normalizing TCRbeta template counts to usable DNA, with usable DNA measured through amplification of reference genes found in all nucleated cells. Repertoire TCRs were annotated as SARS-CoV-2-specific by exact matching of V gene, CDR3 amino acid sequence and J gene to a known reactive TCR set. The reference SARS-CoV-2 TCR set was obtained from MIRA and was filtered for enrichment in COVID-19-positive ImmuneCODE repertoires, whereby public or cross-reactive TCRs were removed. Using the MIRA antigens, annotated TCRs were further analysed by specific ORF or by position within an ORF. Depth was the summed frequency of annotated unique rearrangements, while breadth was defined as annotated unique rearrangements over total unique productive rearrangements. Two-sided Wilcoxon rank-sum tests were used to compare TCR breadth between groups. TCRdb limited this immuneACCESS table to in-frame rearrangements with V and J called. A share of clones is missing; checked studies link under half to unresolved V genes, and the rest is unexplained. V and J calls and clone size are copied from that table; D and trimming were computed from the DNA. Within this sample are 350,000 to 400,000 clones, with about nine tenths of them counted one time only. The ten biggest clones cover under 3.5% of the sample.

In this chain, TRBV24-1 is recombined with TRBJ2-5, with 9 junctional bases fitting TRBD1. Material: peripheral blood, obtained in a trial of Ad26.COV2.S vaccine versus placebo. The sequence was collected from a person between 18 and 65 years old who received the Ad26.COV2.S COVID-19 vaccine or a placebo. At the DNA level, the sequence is TGTGCCACCAGTGACACAGGGGGCCGGGAACAGACCCAGTACTTC. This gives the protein CATSDTGGREQTQYF.